The 26 T cell receptor beta chains reported below all come from one sample, sequenced in a study of CD8 T cells in ankylosing spondylitis. TCRdb used MiXCR to reprocess the 5' RACE reads, holding one entry per CDR3 protein. The sample shows 200,000 to 300,000 distinct CDR3 sequences, 7.5% to 9.5% of them seen only once. Specimen: blood, either unsorted or a sorted T cell fraction (not recorded which). These receptors all stem from a female donor with ankylosing spondylitis or in good health (not recorded which).

Ten or more counts support this clonotype. The chain joins TRBV20-1 to TRBJ2-1, with TRBD2 matching over 12 bases. This CDR3 comprises 14 residues. J lost 4 bases, V lost 5 bases, and 3 bases had no gene match. The germline V gene encodes CDR1 DFQATT and CDR2 SNEGSKA (reference sequence). CDR3 residues: CSALGLAGYNEQFF. The CDR3 nucleotides read TGCAGTGCTCTGGGACTAGCGGGTTACAATGAGCAGTTCTTC.

This clonotype was seen repeatedly, ten times or more. The chain recombines TRBV20-1 with TRBJ1-3; D is ambiguous. The germline gives CDR1 DFQATT, CDR2 SNEGSKA (reference sequence). The CDR3 runs 15 residues. With 3 bases removed from V and 0 bases from J, the gap between germline ends came to 12 bases. The CDR3 DNA is TGCAGTGCTAGGGAAGGGCCTTCCTCTGGAAACACCATATATTTT. Encoded protein: CSAREGPSSGNTIYF.

This clonotype was recorded many times. V usage is TRBV29-1 and J usage is TRBJ2-1; the match to TRBD2 covers 9 bases. The CDR3 consists of 16 residues. Per germline, CDR1 SQVTM and CDR2 ANQGSEA. J was trimmed by 5 bases and V by 4 bases; bases with no gene match: 12. This CDR3 reads CSVVDSGRPLHNEQFF. CDR3 bases: TGCAGCGTTGTAGATAGCGGGAGACCTCTACACAATGAGCAGTTCTTC.

As concerns this clonotype: A read error is possible here, since a much larger clone lies one base away. The CDR3 protein is CTSRTPYNEQFF. The DNA for the CDR3 is TGTACCAGCAGGACTCCCTACAATGAGCAGTTCTTC. V usage is TRBV28 and J usage is TRBJ2-1, with D perhaps matching TRBD2 (5 bases). The CDR3 has 12 amino acids. Germline CDR1 reads MDHEN; CDR2 reads SYDVKM. Full variable domain (rest looked up from reference TRBV28 and TRBJ2-1): DVKVTQSSRYLVKRTGEKVFLECVQDMDHENMFWYRQDPGLGLRLIYFSYDVKMKEKGDIPEGYSVSREKKERFSLILESASTNQTSMYLCTSRTPYNEQFFGPGTRLTVL.

This clonotype was counted ten times or more. V is TRBV18 and J is TRBJ1-1; D is perhaps TRBD1 (6 bases). Trimming removed 4 bases at V and 4 bases at J, with 16 bases between. Germline V gene lookup returns CDR1 KGHSH and CDR2 LQKENI. There are 15 residues in the CDR3. CDR3 in DNA: TGTGCCAGCTCACTCCGTAAGGGGGAGGGCACTGAAGCTTTCTTT. This sequence encodes CASSLRKGEGTEAFF.

This clonotype came up many times. The genes are TRBV5-1 and TRBJ1-5; maybe TRBD1 (6 bases). The CDR3 loop spans 16 amino acids. Between the trimmed V and J ends, which lost 1 base and 1 base, there was a span of 12 bases. The V gene's germline CDR1 is SGHRS and CDR2 YFSETQ. Here the CDR3 DNA reads TGCGCCAGCAGCTTGTTAGGGGGTCGCAGCAATCAGCCCCAGCATTTT. It is translated as CASSLLGGRSNQPQHF.

This clonotype showed up many times. This chain joins TRBV28 and TRBJ2-5; 8 positions match TRBD1. The CDR3 is 12 amino acids. Germline trimming cut 11 bases from V and 4 bases from J; bases unmatched to any gene: 6. From germline, CDR1 is MDHEN and CDR2 SYDVKM. This chain's CDR3 is CASRQGIETQYF. CDR3 nucleotides: TGTGCCTCCCGACAGGGGATAGAGACCCAGTACTTC.

This clonotype was recorded many times. The J gene is TRBJ2-1, the V gene TRBV3-1, with TRBD2 identical over 7 bases. CDR3 length: 15 residues. Trimming at V came to 4 bases and at J to 4 bases, leaving 7 bases not matched to a gene. From germline, CDR1 is LGHDT and CDR2 YNNKEL (reference sequence). DNA for the CDR3: TGTGCCAGCAGCCCGCCTAGCGGTCTATACAATGAGCAGTTCTTC. It codes for CASSPPSGLYNEQFF.

At least ten counts were recorded for this clonotype. This chain links TRBV20-1 with TRBJ2-1; D perhaps matches TRBD2 (6 bases). Trimming shortened V by 6 bases and J by 4 bases, and 19 bases separated the two germline ends. Germline CDR1 DFQATT, CDR2 SNEGSKA (reference sequence). The CDR3 extends over 15 amino acids. CDR3 amino acids: CSAQIGRGLYNEQFF. CDR3 bases: TGCAGTGCCCAAATCGGGAGAGGCTTATACAATGAGCAGTTCTTC.

This clonotype was found a few times. This rearrangement joins TRBV7-8 to TRBJ2-1; 10 bases match TRBD2. This CDR3 has 17 amino acids. The trim removed 4 bases at V and 9 bases at J, leaving 15 bases unmatched. CDR1 SGHVS and CDR2 FQNEAQ come from the germline V gene. The CDR3 coding sequence is TGTGCCAGCAGCTCATCACCGGGACTAGCGCTATTCCCTGAGCAGTTCTTC. Encoded protein: CASSSSPGLALFPEQFF.

This clonotype was observed at least ten times. The chain is built from TRBV10-3 and TRBJ1-5; D gene unclear. CDR3 length: 13 residues. From germline, CDR1 is ENHRY and CDR2 SYGVKD. CDR3 loop: CAAAPTGNQPQHF. DNA for the CDR3: TGTGCTGCCGCGCCTACCGGCAATCAGCCCCAGCATTTT.

This clonotype was picked up many times. The rearrangement uses TRBV12-3 or TRBV12-4 and TRBJ1-1; D gene uncertain. V was clipped by 4 bases and J by 1 base, with 10 bases between them. CDR3 length: 14 amino acids. CDR3 in DNA: TGTGCCAGCAGTTCCGTGGGCCAGAACACTGAAGCTTTCTTT. Its translation is CASSSVGQNTEAFF.

The sample holds many counts of this clonotype. The chain has TRBV20-1 and TRBJ2-7, with 8 bases lining up with TRBD1. CDR3 length: 15 residues. Germline lookup yields CDR1 DFQATT and CDR2 SNEGSKA (reference sequence). With V trimmed by 4 bases and J by 3 bases, 11 bases remained unmatched. CDR3 sequence (DNA): TGCAGTGCTATCGACAGGGGAGCAGAATACTACGAGCAGTACTTC. Protein product: CSAIDRGAEYYEQYF.

This clonotype was recorded many times. V and J are TRBV20-1 and TRBJ2-7, with 9 bases lining up with TRBD1. V shed 3 bases, J shed 2 bases, and the junction held 5 bases outside the gene matches. Germline CDR1 DFQATT, CDR2 SNEGSKA (reference sequence). The CDR3 has 14 residues. Here the CDR3 DNA reads TGCAGTGCTAGTCGACGACAGGGGGCCTACGAGCAGTACTTC. It yields the protein CSASRRQGAYEQYF.

In this sample, this clonotype turned up many times. The V and J genes are TRBV20-1 and TRBJ2-3, with TRBD1 matching over 9 bases. The trim removed 3 bases at V and 3 bases at J, leaving 7 bases unmatched. This CDR3 spans 15 amino acids. Germline-derived CDR1 and CDR2 are DFQATT and SNEGSKA (reference sequence). The CDR3 protein is CSASGTGMDTDTQYF. In DNA, the CDR3 is TGCAGTGCTAGCGGGACAGGGATGGATACAGATACGCAGTATTTT.

This clonotype was recorded at least ten times. The J gene is TRBJ2-1, the V gene TRBV5-5, with D possibly being TRBD1 (6 bases). The CDR3 covers 15 residues. The V end lost 4 bases, the J end lost 4 bases, and 15 bases lay between the germline ends. In germline, CDR1 is SGHKS, CDR2 YYEKEE (reference sequence). This chain's CDR3 is CASSPWKGGYNEQFF. The CDR3 DNA is TGTGCCAGCAGCCCTTGGAAAGGGGGATACAATGAGCAGTTCTTC.

This clonotype has a count of ten or more. J is TRBJ2-1 and V is TRBV12-3 or TRBV12-4, with TRBD1 matching 8 bases. After removal of 2 bases from V and 7 bases from J, the junction contained 4 bases not matched to a gene. CDR3 length: 14 amino acids. CDR3 sequence (DNA): TGTGCCAGCAGTTTACGCGGACAGGGAAATGAGCAGTTCTTC. Translation: CASSLRGQGNEQFF.

This sequence joins TRBV20-1 and TRBJ2-1; 8 nucleotides line up with TRBD2. The trim removed 1 base at V and 7 bases at J, leaving 9 bases unmatched. Germline V gene sequence: CDR1 DFQATT, CDR2 SNEGSKA (reference sequence). The CDR3 extends over 15 amino acids. CDR3 in amino acids: CSARVASGYGNEQFF. Here the CDR3 DNA reads TGCAGTGCTAGAGTTGCTAGCGGGTACGGAAATGAGCAGTTCTTC.

The table lists this clonotype with many counts. This chain links TRBV12-5 with TRBJ2-1; 7 bases are a match to TRBD1. V was clipped by 5 bases and J by 9 bases; unmatched bases: 10. The germline gives CDR1 LGHNT, CDR2 FRNRAP. CDR3 length: 14 amino acids. The CDR3 is CASGPRQGGSEQFF. DNA for the CDR3: TGTGCTAGTGGTCCCAGACAGGGCGGATCTGAGCAGTTCTTC.

This clonotype has more than one count but fewer than ten. The J gene is TRBJ2-2, the V gene TRBV27; D may be TRBD2 (5 bases). Looked up from germline, CDR1 is MNHEY and CDR2 is SMNVEV (reference sequence). The CDR3 is 15 amino acids. V dropped 3 bases and J dropped 2 bases, with 10 bases sitting between them. The CDR3 reads CASSFHGSNTGELFF. The CDR3 DNA sequence: TGTGCCAGCAGTTTCCATGGGAGTAACACCGGGGAGCTGTTTTTT.

The table lists this clonotype with a few counts. The chain joins TRBV7-9 to TRBJ2-5; TRBD2 agrees at 8 bases. Germline V gene lookup returns CDR1 SEHNR and CDR2 FQNEAQ (reference sequence). The J segment lost 5 bases and the V segment lost 5 bases, leaving 16 bases of the junction unmatched. This CDR3 is built from 17 residues. The CDR3 region has the DNA TGTGCCAGCAGCCCTTCGAGCGGGAGCGTACCAATGGAGACCCAGTACTTC. This encodes CASSPSSGSVPMETQYF.

In its sample, this clonotype was seen many times. J is TRBJ1-5 and V is TRBV7-2, with a tentative D call TRBD1 (6 bases). Looked up from germline, CDR1 is SGHTA and CDR2 is FQGNSA. Trimming shortened V by 4 bases and J by 4 bases, and 8 bases separated the two germline ends. CDR3 length: 13 residues. The CDR3 loop is CASSWTVNQPQHF. In DNA form, the CDR3 reads TGTGCCAGCAGCTGGACAGTAAATCAGCCCCAGCATTTT.

This clonotype was seen a handful of times. This chain links TRBV6-6 with TRBJ1-1; the D gene is possibly TRBD1 (6 bases). Deletions cut 11 bases from V and 4 bases from J, with 17 bases between. Germline V gene lookup returns CDR1 MNHNY and CDR2 SVGAGI (reference sequence). The CDR3 covers 13 residues. In DNA, the CDR3 is TGTGCCTCCTCGACGGGGGCTGGCACTGAAGCTTTCTTT. Protein: CASSTGAGTEAFF.

On this clonotype itself: A junction boundary mismatches the germline segment, possibly from a read error. V usage is TRBV6-2 or TRBV6-3 and J usage is TRBJ2-6; D is tentatively TRBD1 or TRBD2 (5 bases each). The CDR3 has 20 amino acids. Per germline, CDR1 MNHEY and CDR2 SVGEGT. The CDR3, as DNA: TGTGTCAGCAGTTACAGAGGAGAGGGGCCGGAATTCTCTGGGGCCAACGTCCTGACTTTC. It yields the protein CVSSYRGEGPEFSGANVLTF.

The chain couples TRBV28 to TRBJ2-5; the D is unclear. CDR3 length: 13 residues. V was trimmed by 6 bases and J by 4 bases, leaving 12 bases between them. CDR1 and CDR2 (germline): MDHEN, SYDVKM. The CDR3 DNA reads as TGTGCCAGCAGGCCCAGCCTACTAGAGACCCAGTACTTC. It yields the protein CASRPSLLETQYF.

This clonotype was recorded at least ten times. This sequence joins TRBV5-6 and TRBJ2-1; D gene uncertain. The CDR3 extends over 13 amino acids. V lost 0 bases and J 8 bases, leaving 9 bases between the germline ends. Germline lookup yields CDR1 SGHDT and CDR2 YYEEEE. The CDR3 DNA reads as TGTGCCAGCAGCTTGGACGAGCAAGATGAGCAGTTCTTC. This codes for CASSLDEQDEQFF. Full variable domain (rest looked up from reference TRBV5-6 and TRBJ2-1): DAGVTQSPTHLIKTRGQQVTLRCSPKSGHDTVSWYQQALGQGPQFIFQYYEEEERQRGNFPDRFSGHQFPNYSSELNVNALLLGDSALYLCASSLDEQDEQFFGPGTRLTVL.